The T cell receptor beta chain under discussion was sequenced for a study of T cells after yellow fever vaccination. CDR3 length: 13 residues. Germline CDR1 SNHLY, CDR2 FYNNEI. TCRdb re-called the 5' RACE reads with MiXCR, one entry per CDR3 protein. The data contain over 300,000 distinct CDR3 sequences, over 4% of them singletons. Study-level points and caveats: Overall, a small share of clonotypes was seen in both CD4 and CD8 compartments. When the response was secondary, it was weaker but reached its peak faster, day 5 versus 15. Abundant clonotypes (contaminants from the bulk population) could be present in FACS-sorted repertoires.

At least ten counts were recorded for this clonotype. Its target is not known. One junction end does not reproduce the germline sequence, and a read error may be involved. The chain links TRBV2 to TRBJ2-2; 7 nucleotides agree with TRBD1. Sequences were derived from PBMCs, sampled 5 days after the yellow fever booster vaccination. This receptor was obtained from a man between 18 and 29 years old who received the YFV17D yellow fever vaccine. The CDR3 loop reads CASRGTATGELFF. CDR3 sequence (DNA): TGCGCCAGCAGAGGGACAGCCACCGGGGAGCTGTTTTTT.